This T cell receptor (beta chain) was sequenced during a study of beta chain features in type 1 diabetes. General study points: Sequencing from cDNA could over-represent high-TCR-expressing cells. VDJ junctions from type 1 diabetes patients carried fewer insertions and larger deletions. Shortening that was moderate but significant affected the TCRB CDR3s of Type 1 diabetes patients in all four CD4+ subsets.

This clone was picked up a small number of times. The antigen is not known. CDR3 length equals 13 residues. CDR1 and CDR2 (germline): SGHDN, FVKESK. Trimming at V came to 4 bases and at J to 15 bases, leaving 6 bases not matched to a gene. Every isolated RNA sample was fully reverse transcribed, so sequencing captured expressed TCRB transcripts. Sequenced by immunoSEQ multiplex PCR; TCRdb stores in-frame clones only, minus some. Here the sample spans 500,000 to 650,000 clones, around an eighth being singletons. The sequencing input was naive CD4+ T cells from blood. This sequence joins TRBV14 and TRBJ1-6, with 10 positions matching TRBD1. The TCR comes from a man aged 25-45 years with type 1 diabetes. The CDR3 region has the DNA TGTGCCAGCAGCCCGGGACAGGGGCAGTTCCTCCACTTT. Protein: CASSPGQGQFLHF. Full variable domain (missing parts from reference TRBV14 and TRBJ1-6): EAGVTQFPSHSVIEKGQTVTLRCDPISGHDNLYWYRRVMGKEIKFLLHFVKESKQDESGMPNNRFLAERTGGTYSTLKVQPAELEDSGVYFCASSPGQGQFLHFGNGTRLTVT.